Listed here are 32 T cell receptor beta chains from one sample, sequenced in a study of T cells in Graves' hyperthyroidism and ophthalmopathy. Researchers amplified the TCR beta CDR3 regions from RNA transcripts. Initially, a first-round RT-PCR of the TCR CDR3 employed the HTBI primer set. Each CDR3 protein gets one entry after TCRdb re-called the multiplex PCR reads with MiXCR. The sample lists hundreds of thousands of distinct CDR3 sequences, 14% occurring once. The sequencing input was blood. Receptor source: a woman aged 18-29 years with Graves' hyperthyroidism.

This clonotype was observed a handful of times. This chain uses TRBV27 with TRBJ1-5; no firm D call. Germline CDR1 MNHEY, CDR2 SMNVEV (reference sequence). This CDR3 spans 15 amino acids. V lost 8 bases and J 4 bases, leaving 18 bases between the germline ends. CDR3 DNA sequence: TGTGCCAGCCGTTCCGCGTCACAGTGGAATCAGCCCCAGCATTTT. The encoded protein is CASRSASQWNQPQHF.

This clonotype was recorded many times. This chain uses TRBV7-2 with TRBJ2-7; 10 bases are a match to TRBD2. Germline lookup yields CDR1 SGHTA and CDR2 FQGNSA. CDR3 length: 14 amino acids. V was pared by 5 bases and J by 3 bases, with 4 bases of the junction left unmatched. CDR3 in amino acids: CASSILAGVYEQYF. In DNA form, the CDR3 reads TGTGCCAGCAGCATTCTAGCGGGAGTCTACGAGCAGTACTTC. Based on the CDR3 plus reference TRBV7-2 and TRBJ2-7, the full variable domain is GAGVSQSPSNKVTEKGKDVELRCDPISGHTALYWYRQSLGQGLEFLIYFQGNSAPDKSGLPSDRFSAERTGGSVSTLTIQRTQQEDSAVYLCASSILAGVYEQYFGPGTRLTVT.

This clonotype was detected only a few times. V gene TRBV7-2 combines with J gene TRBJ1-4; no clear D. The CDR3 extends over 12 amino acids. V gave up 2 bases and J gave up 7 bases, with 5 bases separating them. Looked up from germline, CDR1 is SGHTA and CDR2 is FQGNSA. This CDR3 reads CASSLTPEKLFF. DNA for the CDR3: TGTGCCAGCAGCTTAACACCTGAAAAACTGTTTTTT.

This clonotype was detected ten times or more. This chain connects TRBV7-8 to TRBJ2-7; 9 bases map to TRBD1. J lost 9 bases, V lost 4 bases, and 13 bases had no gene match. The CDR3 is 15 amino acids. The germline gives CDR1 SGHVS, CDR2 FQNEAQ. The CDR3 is CASSSPGGTGIVQYF. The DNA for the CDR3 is TGTGCCAGCAGCTCTCCCGGCGGGACAGGGATCGTGCAGTACTTC. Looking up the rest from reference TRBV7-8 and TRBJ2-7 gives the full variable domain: GAGVSQSPRYKVAKRGQDVALRCDPISGHVSLFWYQQALGQGPEFLTYFQNEAQLDKSGLPSDRFFAERPEGSVSTLKIQRTQQEDSAVYLCASSSPGGTGIVQYFGPGTRLTVT.

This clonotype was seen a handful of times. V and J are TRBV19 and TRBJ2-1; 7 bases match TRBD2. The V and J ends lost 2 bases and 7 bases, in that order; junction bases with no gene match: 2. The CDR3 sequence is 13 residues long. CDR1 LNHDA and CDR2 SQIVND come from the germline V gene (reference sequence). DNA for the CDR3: TGTGCCAGTAGTATATTGGGGGGGAATGAGCAGTTCTTC. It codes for CASSILGGNEQFF.

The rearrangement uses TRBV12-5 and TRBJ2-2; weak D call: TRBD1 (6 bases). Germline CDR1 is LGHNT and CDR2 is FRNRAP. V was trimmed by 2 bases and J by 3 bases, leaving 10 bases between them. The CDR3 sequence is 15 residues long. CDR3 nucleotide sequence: TGTGCTAGTGGTTTGTGGCCAGGGGACACCGGGGAGCTGTTTTTT. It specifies CASGLWPGDTGELFF.

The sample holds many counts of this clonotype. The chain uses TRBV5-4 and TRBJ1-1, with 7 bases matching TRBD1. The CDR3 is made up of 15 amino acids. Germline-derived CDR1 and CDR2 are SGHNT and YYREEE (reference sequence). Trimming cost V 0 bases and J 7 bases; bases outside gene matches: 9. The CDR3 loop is CASSLGGQHASEAFF. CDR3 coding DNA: TGTGCCAGCAGCTTGGGGGGACAGCACGCGAGTGAAGCTTTCTTT. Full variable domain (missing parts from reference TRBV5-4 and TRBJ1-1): ETGVTQSPTHLIKTRGQQVTLRCSSQSGHNTVSWYQQALGQGPQFIFQYYREEENGRGNFPPRFSGLQFPNYSSELNVNALELDDSALYLCASSLGGQHASEAFFGQGTRLTVV.

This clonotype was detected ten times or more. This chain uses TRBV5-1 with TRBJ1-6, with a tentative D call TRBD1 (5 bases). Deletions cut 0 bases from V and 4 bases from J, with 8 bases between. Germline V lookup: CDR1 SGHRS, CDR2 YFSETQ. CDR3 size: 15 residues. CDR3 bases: TGCGCCAGCAGCTTGGATGGGACTTATAATTCACCCCTCCACTTT. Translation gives CASSLDGTYNSPLHF.

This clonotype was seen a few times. CDR3 in DNA: TGTGCCAGCAGGGGCAGTAGTTTAGAGACCCAGTACTTC. Translating gives CASRGSSLETQYF. The chain recombines TRBV7-2 with TRBJ2-5; D gene uncertain. Deletions cut 6 bases from V and 4 bases from J, with 12 bases between. Germline CDR1 and CDR2: SGHTA and FQGNSA. The CDR3 is made up of 13 amino acids.

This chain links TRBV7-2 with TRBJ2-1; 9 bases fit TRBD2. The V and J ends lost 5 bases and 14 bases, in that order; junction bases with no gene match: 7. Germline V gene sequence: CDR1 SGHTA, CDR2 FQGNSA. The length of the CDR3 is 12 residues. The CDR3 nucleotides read TGTGCCAGCAGCATTCCGGGACTAGCCGAGTTCTTC. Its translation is CASSIPGLAEFF.

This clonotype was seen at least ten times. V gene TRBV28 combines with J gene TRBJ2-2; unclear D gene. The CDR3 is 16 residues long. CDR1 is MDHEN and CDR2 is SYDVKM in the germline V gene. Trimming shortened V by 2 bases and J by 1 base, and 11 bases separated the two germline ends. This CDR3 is CASSLPAGLNTGELFF. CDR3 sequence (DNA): TGTGCCAGCAGTTTACCGGCAGGCCTGAACACCGGGGAGCTGTTTTTT.

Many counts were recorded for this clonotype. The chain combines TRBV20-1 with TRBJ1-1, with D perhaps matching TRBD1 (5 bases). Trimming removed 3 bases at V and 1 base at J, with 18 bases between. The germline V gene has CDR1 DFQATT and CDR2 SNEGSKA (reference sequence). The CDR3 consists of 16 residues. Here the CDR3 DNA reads TGCAGTGCTAGCCCTCTCCAGGGACGGCCGAACACTGAAGCTTTCTTT. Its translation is CSASPLQGRPNTEAFF.

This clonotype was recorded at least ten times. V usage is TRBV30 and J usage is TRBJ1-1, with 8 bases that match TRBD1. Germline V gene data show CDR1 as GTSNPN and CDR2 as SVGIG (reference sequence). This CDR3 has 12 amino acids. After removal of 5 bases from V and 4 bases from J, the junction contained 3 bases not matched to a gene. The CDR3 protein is CAWDRGGTEAFF. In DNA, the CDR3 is TGTGCCTGGGACAGGGGAGGCACTGAAGCTTTCTTT.

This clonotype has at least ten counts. CDR3 sequence: CASSSFRTGGRSYEQYF. In nucleotides, the CDR3 is TGTGCCAGCAGCTCTTTCCGCACGGGGGGGAGGTCCTACGAGCAGTACTTC. V gene TRBV11-2 combines with J gene TRBJ2-7; 8 nucleotides line up with TRBD2. J was trimmed by 1 base and V by 4 bases; bases with no gene match: 12. This CDR3 is 17 amino acids long. Germline assignment: CDR1 SGHAT and CDR2 FQNNGV.

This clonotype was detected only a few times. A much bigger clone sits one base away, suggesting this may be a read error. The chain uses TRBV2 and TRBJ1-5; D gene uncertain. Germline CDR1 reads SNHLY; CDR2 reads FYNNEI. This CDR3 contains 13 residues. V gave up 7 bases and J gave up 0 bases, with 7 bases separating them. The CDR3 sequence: CASKDDSNQPQHF. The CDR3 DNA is TGTGCCAGCAAGGATGATAGCAATCAGCCCCAGCATTTT.

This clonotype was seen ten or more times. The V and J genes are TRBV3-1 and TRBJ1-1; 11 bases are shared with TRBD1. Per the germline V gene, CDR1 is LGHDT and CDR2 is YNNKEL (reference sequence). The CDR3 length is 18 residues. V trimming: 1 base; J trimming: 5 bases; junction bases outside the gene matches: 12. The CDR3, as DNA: TGTGCCAGCAGCCAAGGGAGGACAGGGGGCGCAGAGGGGACTGAAGCTTTCTTT. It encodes CASSQGRTGGAEGTEAFF.

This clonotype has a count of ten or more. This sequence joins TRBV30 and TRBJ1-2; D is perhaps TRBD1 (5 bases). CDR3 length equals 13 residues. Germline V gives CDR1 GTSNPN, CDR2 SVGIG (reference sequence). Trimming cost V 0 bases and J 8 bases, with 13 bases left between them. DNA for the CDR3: TGTGCCTGGAGTGTACGCAGGGCTGACGGCTACACCTTC. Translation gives CAWSVRRADGYTF.

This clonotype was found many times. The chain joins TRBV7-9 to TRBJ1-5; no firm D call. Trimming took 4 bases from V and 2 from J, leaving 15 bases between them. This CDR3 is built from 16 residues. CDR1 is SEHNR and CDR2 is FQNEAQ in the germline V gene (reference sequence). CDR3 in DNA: TGTGCCAGCAGCTCGACCGGCGCATTAGGCAATCAGCCCCAGCATTTT. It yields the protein CASSSTGALGNQPQHF.

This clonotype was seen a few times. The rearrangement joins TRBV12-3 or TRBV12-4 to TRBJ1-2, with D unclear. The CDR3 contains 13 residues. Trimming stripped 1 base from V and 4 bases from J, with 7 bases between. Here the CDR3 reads CASSLVVSYGYTF. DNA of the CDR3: TGTGCCAGCAGTTTAGTTGTATCCTATGGCTACACCTTC.

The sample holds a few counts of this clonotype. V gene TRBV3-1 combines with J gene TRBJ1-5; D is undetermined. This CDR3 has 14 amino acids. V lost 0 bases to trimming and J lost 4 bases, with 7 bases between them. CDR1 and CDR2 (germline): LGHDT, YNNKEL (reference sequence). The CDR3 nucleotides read TGTGCCAGCAGCCAAGAAATGAAGAATCAGCCCCAGCATTTT. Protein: CASSQEMKNQPQHF.

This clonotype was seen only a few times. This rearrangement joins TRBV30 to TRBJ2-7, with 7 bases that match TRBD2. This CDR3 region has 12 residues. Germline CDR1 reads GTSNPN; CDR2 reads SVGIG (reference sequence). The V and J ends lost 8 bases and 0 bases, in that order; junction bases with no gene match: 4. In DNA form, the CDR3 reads TGTGCCATTACTAGCGCCTCCTACGAGCAGTACTTC. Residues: CAITSASYEQYF. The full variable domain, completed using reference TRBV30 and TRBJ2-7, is SQTIHQWPATLVQPVGSPLSLECTVEGTSNPNLYWYRQAAGRGLQLLFYSVGIGQISSEVPQNLSASRPQDRQFILSSKKLLLSDSGFYLCAITSASYEQYFGPGTRLTVT.

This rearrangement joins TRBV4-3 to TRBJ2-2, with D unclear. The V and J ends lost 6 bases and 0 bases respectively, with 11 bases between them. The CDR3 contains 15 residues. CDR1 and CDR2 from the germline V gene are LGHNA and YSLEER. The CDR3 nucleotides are TGCGCCAGCAGTAGGGTAGCAGCGAACACCGGGGAGCTGTTTTTT. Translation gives CASSRVAANTGELFF.

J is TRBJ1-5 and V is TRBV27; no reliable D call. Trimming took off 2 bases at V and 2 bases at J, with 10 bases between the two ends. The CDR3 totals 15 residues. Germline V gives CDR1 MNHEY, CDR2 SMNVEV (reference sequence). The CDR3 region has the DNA TGTGCCAGCAGTTTAGGTGCGAAGGGCAATCAGCCCCAGCATTTT. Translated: CASSLGAKGNQPQHF.

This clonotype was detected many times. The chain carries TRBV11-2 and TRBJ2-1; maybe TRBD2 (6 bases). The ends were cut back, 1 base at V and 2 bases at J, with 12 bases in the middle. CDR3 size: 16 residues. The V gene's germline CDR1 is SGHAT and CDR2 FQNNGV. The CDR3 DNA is TGTGCCAGCAGCTTAGGACGGGGGTTGGCCTACAATGAGCAGTTCTTC. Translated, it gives CASSLGRGLAYNEQFF.

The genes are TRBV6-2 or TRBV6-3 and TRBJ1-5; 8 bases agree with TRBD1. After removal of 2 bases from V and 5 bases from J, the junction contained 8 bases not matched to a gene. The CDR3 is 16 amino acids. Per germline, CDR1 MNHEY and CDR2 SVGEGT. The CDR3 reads CASSYLPGGGYQPQHF. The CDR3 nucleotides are TGTGCCAGCAGTTACCTTCCAGGGGGCGGGTATCAGCCCCAGCATTTT.

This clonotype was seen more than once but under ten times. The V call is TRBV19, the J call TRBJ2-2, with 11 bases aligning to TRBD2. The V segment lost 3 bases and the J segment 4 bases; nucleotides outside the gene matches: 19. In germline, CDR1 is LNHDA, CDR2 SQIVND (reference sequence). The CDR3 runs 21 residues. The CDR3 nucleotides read TGTGCCAGTAGTATTCGAAAACTAGCGGGAGCCAGTATAGGGCCCACCGGGGAGCTGTTTTTT. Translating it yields CASSIRKLAGASIGPTGELFF.

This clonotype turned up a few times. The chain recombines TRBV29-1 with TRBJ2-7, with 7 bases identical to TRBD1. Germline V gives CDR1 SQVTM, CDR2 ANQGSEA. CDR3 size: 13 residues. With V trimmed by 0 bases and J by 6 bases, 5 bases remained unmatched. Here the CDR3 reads CSVEEDRRFEQYF. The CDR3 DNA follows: TGCAGCGTTGAAGAGGACAGGCGTTTCGAGCAGTACTTC.

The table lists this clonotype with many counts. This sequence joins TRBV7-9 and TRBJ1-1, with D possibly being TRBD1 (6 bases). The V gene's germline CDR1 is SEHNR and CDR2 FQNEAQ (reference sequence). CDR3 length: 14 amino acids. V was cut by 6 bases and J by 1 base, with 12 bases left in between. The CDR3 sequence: CASRQTTGNTEAFF. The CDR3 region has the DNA TGTGCCAGCAGACAGACGACAGGGAACACTGAAGCTTTCTTT. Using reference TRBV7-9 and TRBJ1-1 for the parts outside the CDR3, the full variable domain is DTGVSQNPRHKITKRGQNVTFRCDPISEHNRLYWYRQTLGQGPEFLTYFQNEAQLEKSRLLSDRFSAERPKGSFSTLEIQRTEQGDSAMYLCASRQTTGNTEAFFGQGTRLTVV.

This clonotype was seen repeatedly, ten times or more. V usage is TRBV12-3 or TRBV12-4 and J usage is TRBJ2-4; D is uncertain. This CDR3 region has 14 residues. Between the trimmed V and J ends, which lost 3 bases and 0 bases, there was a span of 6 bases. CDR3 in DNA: TGTGCCAGCAGTTTTGGTCTAGCCAAAAACATTCAGTACTTC. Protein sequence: CASSFGLAKNIQYF.

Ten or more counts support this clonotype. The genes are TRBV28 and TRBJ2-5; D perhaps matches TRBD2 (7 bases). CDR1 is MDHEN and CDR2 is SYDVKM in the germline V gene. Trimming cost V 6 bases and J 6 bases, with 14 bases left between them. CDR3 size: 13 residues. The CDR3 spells CASRGGGYQTQYF. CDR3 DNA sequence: TGTGCCAGCAGAGGGGGGGGGTACCAGACCCAGTACTTC.

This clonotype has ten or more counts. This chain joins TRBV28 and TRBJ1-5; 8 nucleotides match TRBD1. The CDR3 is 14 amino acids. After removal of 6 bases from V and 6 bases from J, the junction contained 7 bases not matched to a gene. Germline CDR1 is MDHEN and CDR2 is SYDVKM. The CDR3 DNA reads TGTGCCAGCAGAACGGGACAGGTGGGTCAGCCCCAGCATTTT. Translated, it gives CASRTGQVGQPQHF.

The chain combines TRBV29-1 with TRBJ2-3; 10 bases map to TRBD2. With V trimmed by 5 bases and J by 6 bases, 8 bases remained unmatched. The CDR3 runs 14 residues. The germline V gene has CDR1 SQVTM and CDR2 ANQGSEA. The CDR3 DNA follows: TGCAGCGTTCGAACCGGGACTAGCGTTGATACGCAGTATTTT. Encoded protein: CSVRTGTSVDTQYF.